This TCR beta chain was obtained from a study of T cell responses to AZD1222 COVID-19 vaccine. Overall study results and limits: Sampled repertoires all dated from after the peak T cell response. Regions left unmutated in variants are reportedly the target of nearly half of spike-specific TCRs. Most donors were white British and more were female, and clonal diversity was possibly underestimated.

On this clone: Its antigen is unknown.

Sequenced by immunoSEQ multiplex PCR; TCRdb stores in-frame clones only, minus some. This table has some 170,000 clones, 93% appearing once. Germline V CDR1 and CDR2: LNHDA, SQIVND (reference sequence). Trimming took 3 bases from V and 7 from J, leaving 19 bases between them. The CDR3 loop spans 16 amino acids. This receptor was obtained from an adult in good health. Sample: peripheral blood, taken on day 0 of AZD1222 vaccination. The chain recombines TRBV19 with TRBJ2-1, with D possibly TRBD1 on 6 matching bases. This CDR3 reads CASSIGSGGWGNEQFF. CDR3 DNA: TGTGCCAGTAGTATCGGTAGTGGGGGCTGGGGGAATGAGCAGTTCTTC.